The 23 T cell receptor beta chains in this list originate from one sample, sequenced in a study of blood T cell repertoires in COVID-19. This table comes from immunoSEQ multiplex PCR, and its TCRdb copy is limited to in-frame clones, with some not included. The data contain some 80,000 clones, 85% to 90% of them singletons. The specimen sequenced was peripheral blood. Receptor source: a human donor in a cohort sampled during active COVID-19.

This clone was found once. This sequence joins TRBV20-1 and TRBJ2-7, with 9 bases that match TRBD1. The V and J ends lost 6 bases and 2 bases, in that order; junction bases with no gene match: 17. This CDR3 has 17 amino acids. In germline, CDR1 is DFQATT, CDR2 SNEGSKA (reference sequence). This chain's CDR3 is CSASPGQGISVTYEQYF. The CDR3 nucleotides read TGCAGTGCCAGTCCGGGACAGGGAATATCAGTCACCTACGAGCAGTACTTC.

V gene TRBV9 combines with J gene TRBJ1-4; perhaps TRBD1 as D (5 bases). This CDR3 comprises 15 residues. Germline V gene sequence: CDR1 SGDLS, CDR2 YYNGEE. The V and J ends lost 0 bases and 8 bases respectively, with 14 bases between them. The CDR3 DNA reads TGTGCCAGCAGCGTAGGAGAAGGGGAGGCAGAAAAACTGTTTTTT. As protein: CASSVGEGEAEKLFF.

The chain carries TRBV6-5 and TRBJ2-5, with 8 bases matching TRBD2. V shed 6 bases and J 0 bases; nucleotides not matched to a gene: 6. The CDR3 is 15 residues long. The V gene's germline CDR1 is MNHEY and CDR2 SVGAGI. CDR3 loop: CASSRRGLDQETQYF. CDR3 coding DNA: TGTGCCAGCAGCCGCAGGGGACTAGACCAAGAGACCCAGTACTTC.

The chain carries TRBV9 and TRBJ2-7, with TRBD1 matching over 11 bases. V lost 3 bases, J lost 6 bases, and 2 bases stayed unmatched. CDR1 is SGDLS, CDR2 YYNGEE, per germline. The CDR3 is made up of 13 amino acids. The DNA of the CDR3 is TGTGCCAGCAGCGCCGGGACAGGGGGCGAGCAGTACTTC. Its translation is CASSAGTGGEQYF.

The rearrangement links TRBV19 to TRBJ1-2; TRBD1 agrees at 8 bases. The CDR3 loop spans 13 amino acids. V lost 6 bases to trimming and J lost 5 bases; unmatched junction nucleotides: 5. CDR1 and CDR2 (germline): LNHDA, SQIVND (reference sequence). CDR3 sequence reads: CASRGRGLYGYTF. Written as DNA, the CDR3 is TGTGCCAGTAGGGGCAGGGGGCTATATGGCTACACCTTC.

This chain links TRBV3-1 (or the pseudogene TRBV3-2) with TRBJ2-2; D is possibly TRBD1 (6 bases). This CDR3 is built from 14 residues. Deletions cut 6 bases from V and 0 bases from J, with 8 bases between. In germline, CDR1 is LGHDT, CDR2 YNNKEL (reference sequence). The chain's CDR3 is CASRGHPNTGELFF. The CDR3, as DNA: TGTGCCAGCAGGGGACATCCGAACACCGGGGAGCTGTTTTTT.

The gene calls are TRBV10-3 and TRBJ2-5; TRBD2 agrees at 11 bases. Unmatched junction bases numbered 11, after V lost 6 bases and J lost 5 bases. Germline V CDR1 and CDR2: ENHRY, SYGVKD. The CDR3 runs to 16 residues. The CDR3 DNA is TGTGCCATCAGCGACAGACTAGCGGGGAACGGGGAGACCCAGTACTTC. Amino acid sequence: CAISDRLAGNGETQYF.

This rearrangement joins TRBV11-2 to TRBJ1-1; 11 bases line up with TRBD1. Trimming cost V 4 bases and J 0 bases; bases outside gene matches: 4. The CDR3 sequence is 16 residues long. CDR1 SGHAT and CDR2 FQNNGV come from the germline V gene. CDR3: CASSSDRGRMNTEAFF. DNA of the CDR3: TGTGCCAGCAGCTCGGACAGGGGGCGGATGAACACTGAAGCTTTCTTT.

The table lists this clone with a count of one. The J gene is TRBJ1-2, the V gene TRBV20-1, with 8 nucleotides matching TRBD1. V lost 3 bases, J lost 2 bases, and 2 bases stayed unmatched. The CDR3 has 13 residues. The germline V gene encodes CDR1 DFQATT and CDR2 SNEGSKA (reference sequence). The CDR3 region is CSASAGGNYGYTF. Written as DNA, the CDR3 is TGCAGTGCTAGTGCAGGGGGCAACTATGGCTACACCTTC.

The CDR3 loop is CASSSGTGLETQYF. The CDR3 DNA reads as TGTGCCAGCAGCTCCGGGACAGGGCTGGAGACCCAGTACTTC. The chain employs TRBV28 and TRBJ2-5; 9 bases map to TRBD1. CDR1 MDHEN and CDR2 SYDVKM come from the germline V gene. This CDR3 has 14 residues. V was pared by 6 bases and J by 5 bases, with 7 bases of the junction left unmatched.

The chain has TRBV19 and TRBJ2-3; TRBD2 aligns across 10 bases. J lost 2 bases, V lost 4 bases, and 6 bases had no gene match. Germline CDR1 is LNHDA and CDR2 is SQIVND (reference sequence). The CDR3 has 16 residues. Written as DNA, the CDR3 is TGTGCCAGTAGTAAAGGGCTAGCGGGAGTCACAGATACGCAGTATTTT. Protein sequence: CASSKGLAGVTDTQYF. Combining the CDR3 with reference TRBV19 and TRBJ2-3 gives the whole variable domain DGGITQSPKYLFRKEGQNVTLSCEQNLNHDAMYWYRQDPGQGLRLIYYSQIVNDFQKGDIAEGYSVSREKKESFPLTVTSAQKNPTAFYLCASSKGLAGVTDTQYFGPGTRLTVL.

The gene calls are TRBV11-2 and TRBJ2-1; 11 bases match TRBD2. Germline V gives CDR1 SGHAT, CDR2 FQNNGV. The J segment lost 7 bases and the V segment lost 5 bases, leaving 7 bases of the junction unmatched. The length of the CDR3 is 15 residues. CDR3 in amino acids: CASSQLAGAGNEQFF. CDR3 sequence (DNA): TGTGCCAGCAGCCAACTAGCGGGGGCAGGGAATGAGCAGTTCTTC.

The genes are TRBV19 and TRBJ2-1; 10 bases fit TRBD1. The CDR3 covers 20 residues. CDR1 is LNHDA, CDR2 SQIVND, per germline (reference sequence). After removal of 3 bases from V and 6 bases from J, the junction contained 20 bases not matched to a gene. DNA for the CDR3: TGTGCCAGTAGTATCTTAACTCTAGACAGGGGGCTTTTTTTAAGCAATGAGCAGTTCTTC. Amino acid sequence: CASSILTLDRGLFLSNEQFF.

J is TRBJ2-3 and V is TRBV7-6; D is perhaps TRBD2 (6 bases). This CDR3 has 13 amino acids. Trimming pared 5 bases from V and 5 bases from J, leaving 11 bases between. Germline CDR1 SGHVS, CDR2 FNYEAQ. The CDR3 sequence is CASSGGVGDTQYF. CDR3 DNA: TGTGCCAGCAGCGGCGGGGTTGGAGATACGCAGTATTTT.

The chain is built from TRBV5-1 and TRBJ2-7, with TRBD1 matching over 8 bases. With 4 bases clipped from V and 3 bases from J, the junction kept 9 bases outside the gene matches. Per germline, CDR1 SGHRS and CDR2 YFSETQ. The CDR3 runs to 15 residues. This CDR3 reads CASSRGTGLSYEQYF. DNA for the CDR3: TGCGCCAGCAGCAGAGGGACAGGCCTAAGCTACGAGCAGTACTTC. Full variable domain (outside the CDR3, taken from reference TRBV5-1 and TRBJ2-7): KAGVTQTPRYLIKTRGQQVTLSCSPISGHRSVSWYQQTPGQGLQFLFEYFSETQRNKGNFPGRFSGRQFSNSRSEMNVSTLELGDSALYLCASSRGTGLSYEQYFGPGTRLTVT.

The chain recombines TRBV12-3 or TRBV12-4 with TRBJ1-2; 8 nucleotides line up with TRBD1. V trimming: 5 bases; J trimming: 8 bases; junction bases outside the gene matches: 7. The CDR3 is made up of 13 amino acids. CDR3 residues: CASSIRGREGYTF. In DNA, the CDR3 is TGTGCCAGCAGTATCAGGGGGCGCGAGGGCTACACCTTC.

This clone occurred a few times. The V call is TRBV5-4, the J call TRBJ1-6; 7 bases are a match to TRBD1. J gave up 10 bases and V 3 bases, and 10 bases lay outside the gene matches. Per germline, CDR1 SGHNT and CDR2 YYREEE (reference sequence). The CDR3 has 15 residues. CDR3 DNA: TGTGCCAGCAGCTCTTCCGACAGGGTGAGCTCACCCCTCCACTTT. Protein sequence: CASSSSDRVSSPLHF. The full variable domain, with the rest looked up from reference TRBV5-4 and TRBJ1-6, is ETGVTQSPTHLIKTRGQQVTLRCSSQSGHNTVSWYQQALGQGPQFIFQYYREEENGRGNFPPRFSGLQFPNYSSELNVNALELDDSALYLCASSSSDRVSSPLHFGNGTRLTVT.

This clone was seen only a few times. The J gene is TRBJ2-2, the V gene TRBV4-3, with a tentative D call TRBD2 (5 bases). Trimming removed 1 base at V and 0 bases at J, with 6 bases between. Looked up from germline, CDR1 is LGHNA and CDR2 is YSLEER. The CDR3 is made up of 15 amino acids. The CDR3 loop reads CASSQGTPNTGELFF. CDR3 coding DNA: TGCGCCAGCAGCCAAGGGACTCCGAACACCGGGGAGCTGTTTTTT.

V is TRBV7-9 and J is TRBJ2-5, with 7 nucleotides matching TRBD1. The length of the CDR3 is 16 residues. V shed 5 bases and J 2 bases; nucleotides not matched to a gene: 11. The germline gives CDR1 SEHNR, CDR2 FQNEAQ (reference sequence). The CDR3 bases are TGTGCCAGCAGCGCCCGGGACAGCGGATGGCAAGAGACCCAGTACTTC. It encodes CASSARDSGWQETQYF.

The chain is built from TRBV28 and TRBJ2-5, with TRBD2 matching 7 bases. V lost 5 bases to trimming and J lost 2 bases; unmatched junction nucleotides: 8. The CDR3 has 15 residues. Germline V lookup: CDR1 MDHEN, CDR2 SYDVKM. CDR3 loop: CASSKGLGGQETQYF. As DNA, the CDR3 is TGTGCCAGCAGTAAGGGTTTGGGGGGGCAAGAGACCCAGTACTTC.

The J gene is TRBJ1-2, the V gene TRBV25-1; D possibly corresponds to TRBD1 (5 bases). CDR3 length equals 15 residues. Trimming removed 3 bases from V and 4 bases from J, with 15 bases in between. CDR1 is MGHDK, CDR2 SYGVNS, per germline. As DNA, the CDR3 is TGTGCCAGCAGTGATGGGGGGGGAGGGTCCTATGGCTACACCTTC. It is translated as CASSDGGGGSYGYTF.

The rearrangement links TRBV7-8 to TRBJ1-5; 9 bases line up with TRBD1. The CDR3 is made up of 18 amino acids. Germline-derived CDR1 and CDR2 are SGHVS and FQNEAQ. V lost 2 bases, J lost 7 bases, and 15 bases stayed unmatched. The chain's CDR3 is CASSLKNIGQGIYQPQHF. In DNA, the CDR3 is TGTGCCAGCAGCTTAAAAAACATTGGACAGGGGATTTACCAGCCCCAGCATTTT.

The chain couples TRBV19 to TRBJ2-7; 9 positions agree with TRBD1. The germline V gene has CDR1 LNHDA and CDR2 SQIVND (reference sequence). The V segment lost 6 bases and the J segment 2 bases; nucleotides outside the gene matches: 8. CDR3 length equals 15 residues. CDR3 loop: CASRHSGTGPYEQYF. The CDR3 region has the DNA TGTGCCAGTAGACATTCCGGGACAGGGCCCTACGAGCAGTACTTC.